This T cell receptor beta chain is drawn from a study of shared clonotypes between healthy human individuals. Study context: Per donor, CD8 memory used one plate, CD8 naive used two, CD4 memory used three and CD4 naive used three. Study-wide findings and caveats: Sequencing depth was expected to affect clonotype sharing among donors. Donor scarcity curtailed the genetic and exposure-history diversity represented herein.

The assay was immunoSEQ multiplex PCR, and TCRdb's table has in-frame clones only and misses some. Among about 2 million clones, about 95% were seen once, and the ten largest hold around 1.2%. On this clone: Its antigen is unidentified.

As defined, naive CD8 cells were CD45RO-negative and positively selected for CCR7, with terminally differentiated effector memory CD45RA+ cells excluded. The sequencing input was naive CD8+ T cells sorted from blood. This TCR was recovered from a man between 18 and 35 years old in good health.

DNA for the CDR3: TGTGCCAGCAGCGGTTCCACAGGGGGCGCGGCCTATGGCTACACCTTC. This codes for CASSGSTGGAAYGYTF. This chain connects TRBV9 to TRBJ1-2, with 9 bases that match TRBD1. The V segment lost 3 bases and the J segment 4 bases; nucleotides outside the gene matches: 10. Per the germline V gene, CDR1 is SGDLS and CDR2 is YYNGEE. There are 16 residues in the CDR3.